Below are 27 T cell receptor beta chains sequenced from a single sample in a study of blood T cell repertoires in COVID-19. Only in-frame clones appear in the TCRdb table, and some are missing; sequencing was by immunoSEQ multiplex PCR. The sample holds about 480,000 clones, roughly nine tenths seen once. The sequenced material came from peripheral blood. The receptors stem from a man aged 18 to 30 with COVID-19, enrolled during active disease.

For this clone: Other nucleotide sequences from this sample produce the same CDR3. J is TRBJ1-2 and V is TRBV6-6; no definite D call. Trimming pared 0 bases from V and 1 base from J, leaving 6 bases between. The CDR3 totals 14 residues. Germline V lookup: CDR1 MNHNY, CDR2 SVGAGI (reference sequence). The CDR3, as DNA: TGTGCCAGCAGTTACTCCGGCGGTAACTATGGCTACACCTTC. The encoded protein is CASSYSGGNYGYTF.

This clone was counted once. The chain links TRBV5-1 to TRBJ1-5; the match to TRBD1 covers 9 bases. Germline CDR1 SGHRS, CDR2 YFSETQ. Trimming at V came to 4 bases and at J to 1 base, leaving 9 bases not matched to a gene. The CDR3 consists of 17 residues. This chain's CDR3 is CASSPGTGSLSNQPQHF. Written as DNA, the CDR3 is TGCGCCAGCAGCCCAGGGACAGGGTCCCTAAGCAATCAGCCCCAGCATTTT.

V is TRBV6-1 and J is TRBJ1-5; TRBD1 agrees at 7 bases. The CDR3 contains 15 residues. V gave up 5 bases and J gave up 6 bases; unmatched junction bases: 10. Germline loops: CDR1 MNHNS, CDR2 SASEGT. The CDR3 protein is CASSLWTGGTQPQHF. The CDR3 bases are TGTGCCAGCAGTCTCTGGACAGGTGGGACTCAGCCCCAGCATTTT.

J is TRBJ1-1 and V is TRBV10-3, with TRBD1 identical over 8 bases. Germline V gene lookup returns CDR1 ENHRY and CDR2 SYGVKD. The trim removed 11 bases at V and 11 bases at J, leaving 7 bases unmatched. This CDR3 is built from 10 residues. Here the CDR3 DNA reads TGTGCCGCAGGACAGGGACGCGCTTTCTTT. This encodes CAAGQGRAFF.

The chain has TRBV9 and TRBJ2-7; 8 nucleotides align to TRBD2. Germline V gives CDR1 SGDLS, CDR2 YYNGEE. The CDR3 is 16 residues long. The J segment lost 7 bases and the V segment lost 3 bases, leaving 15 bases of the junction unmatched. CDR3 in amino acids: CASSAGSTDGRGEQYF. CDR3 sequence (DNA): TGTGCCAGCAGCGCGGGCTCGACGGACGGGAGGGGGGAGCAGTACTTC. The entire variable domain, with the rest obtained from reference TRBV9 and TRBJ2-7, is as follows: DSGVTQTPKHLITATGQRVTLRCSPRSGDLSVYWYQQSLDQGLQFLIQYYNGEERAKGNILERFSAQQFPDLHSELNLSSLELGDSALYFCASSAGSTDGRGEQYFGPGTRLTVT.

The rearrangement links TRBV12-3 or TRBV12-4 to TRBJ2-7; D gene ambiguous. Deletions cut 11 bases from V and 3 bases from J, with 8 bases between. This CDR3 is built from 10 residues. DNA for the CDR3: TGTGCCGACGGGTTCTACGAGCAGTACTTC. Translated, it gives CADGFYEQYF.

The CDR3 coding sequence is TGTGCCAGCAGCTTAGGCGAATTAGCGGGGCGGACAGATACGCAGTATTTT. Protein product: CASSLGELAGRTDTQYF. The V gene is TRBV13, the J gene TRBJ2-3, with 8 bases identical to TRBD2. CDR3 length: 17 residues. The J segment lost 3 bases and the V segment lost 0 bases, leaving 8 bases of the junction unmatched. Germline CDR1 reads PRHDT; CDR2 reads FYEKMQ (reference sequence).

The chain couples TRBV4-1 to TRBJ2-7; 7 bases fit TRBD1. V shed 6 bases and J 0 bases; nucleotides not matched to a gene: 2. The germline CDR1 and CDR2 sequences are MGHRA and YSYEKL. The CDR3 covers 13 residues. In DNA, the CDR3 is TGCGCCAGCAGGAGGGACAGCTCCTACGAGCAGTACTTC. Translated: CASRRDSSYEQYF.

J is TRBJ1-1 and V is TRBV29-1; 7 nucleotides align to TRBD1. This CDR3 region has 14 residues. CDR1 SQVTM and CDR2 ANQGSEA come from the germline V gene. The trim removed 5 bases at V and 1 base at J, leaving 7 bases unmatched. CDR3 sequence reads: CSVRDRAKNTEAFF. DNA for the CDR3: TGCAGCGTTCGCGACAGGGCAAAGAACACTGAAGCTTTCTTT.

The rearrangement uses TRBV19 and TRBJ1-4; 7 bases are shared with TRBD1. J lost 7 bases, V lost 2 bases, and 13 bases had no gene match. Germline V CDR1 and CDR2: LNHDA, SQIVND (reference sequence). CDR3 length: 17 amino acids. The CDR3: CASSIRDSPILVEKLFF. Written as DNA, the CDR3 is TGTGCCAGTAGTATACGGGACAGTCCTATCCTGGTTGAAAAACTGTTTTTT.

The V call is TRBV30, the J call TRBJ2-2; 9 bases line up with TRBD1. V was clipped by 7 bases and J by 4 bases; unmatched bases: 10. Germline V gene data show CDR1 as GTSNPN and CDR2 as SVGIG (reference sequence). The CDR3 totals 15 residues. The DNA for the CDR3 is TGTGCCTCACTCCGGGACAGGGACTTCACCGGGGAGCTGTTTTTT. Protein product: CASLRDRDFTGELFF.

V and J are TRBV5-8 and TRBJ2-2; D is unclear. CDR3 length: 13 residues. The V gene lost 4 bases and the J gene lost 5 bases, with 9 bases spanning the gap. CDR1 is SGHTS, CDR2 YDEGEE, per germline. In DNA form, the CDR3 reads TGTGCCAGCAGCCACCGGGTGACCGGGGAGCTGTTTTTT. Its translation is CASSHRVTGELFF.

The chain couples TRBV29-1 to TRBJ2-1, with TRBD2 matching 10 bases. CDR1 SQVTM and CDR2 ANQGSEA come from the germline V gene. V trimming: 6 bases; J trimming: 4 bases; junction bases outside the gene matches: 3. This CDR3 has 13 amino acids. The CDR3 bases are TGCAGCGTGGCGGGACTAGCGTACAATGAGCAGTTCTTC. Protein product: CSVAGLAYNEQFF.

The chain has TRBV19 and TRBJ1-5, with a possible D match to TRBD1 (5 bases). In germline, CDR1 is LNHDA, CDR2 SQIVND (reference sequence). V was clipped by 4 bases and J by 3 bases, with 7 bases between them. This CDR3 has 13 amino acids. The CDR3 DNA reads as TGTGCCAGTAGTACCAGGGCCAATCAGCCCCAGCATTTT. Amino acids: CASSTRANQPQHF.

Only one count was recorded for this clone. V gene TRBV25-1 combines with J gene TRBJ2-7; D not certain. CDR1 and CDR2 (germline): MGHDK, SYGVNS. V lost 3 bases and J 5 bases, leaving 11 bases between the germline ends. This CDR3 contains 13 residues. The CDR3 coding sequence is TGTGCCAGCAGTGAGCGAAATTCGGACGAGCAGTACTTC. Translation: CASSERNSDEQYF.

Comments on this clone: Other DNA sequences from this sample encode an identical CDR3 as well. This chain uses TRBV7-9 with TRBJ1-2; 9 bases are a match to TRBD1. V trimming: 3 bases; J trimming: 8 bases; junction bases outside the gene matches: 4. The CDR3 is 13 amino acids. Germline V CDR1 and CDR2: SEHNR, FQNEAQ (reference sequence). The CDR3 is CASSFGQGYGYTF. The CDR3 coding sequence is TGTGCCAGCAGCTTTGGACAGGGGTACGGCTACACCTTC.

V is TRBV28 and J is TRBJ2-1; TRBD1 aligns across 9 bases. CDR3 length: 17 amino acids. V lost 4 bases to trimming and J lost 7 bases; unmatched junction nucleotides: 14. Germline-derived CDR1 and CDR2 are MDHEN and SYDVKM. The CDR3 sequence: CASSSSGTGKFWNEQFF. The CDR3 DNA reads as TGTGCCAGCAGTTCGTCCGGGACAGGGAAATTTTGGAATGAGCAGTTCTTC.

CDR3 sequence (DNA): TGCGCCAGCAGCTTGTCACAGGGAAACACTGAAGCTTTCTTT. The encoded protein is CASSLSQGNTEAFF. The chain joins TRBV5-1 to TRBJ1-1; the D gene is possibly TRBD1 (6 bases). Germline values: CDR1 SGHRS, CDR2 YFSETQ. The CDR3 covers 14 residues. V lost 1 base and J 2 bases, leaving 9 bases between the germline ends.

The rearrangement links TRBV5-4 to TRBJ1-3, with unresolved D. Germline-derived CDR1 and CDR2 are SGHNT and YYREEE (reference sequence). The V end was cut by 0 bases, the J end by 0 bases, with 7 bases between. This CDR3 contains 15 residues. CDR3 DNA sequence: TGTGCCAGCAGCTTGGTTGGGAGCTCTGGAAACACCATATATTTT. It encodes CASSLVGSSGNTIYF.

V and J are TRBV7-9 and TRBJ2-5, with a weak D call TRBD2 (5 bases). V lost 3 bases to trimming and J lost 7 bases, with 18 bases between them. The CDR3 is 15 residues long. CDR1 is SEHNR and CDR2 is FQNEAQ in the germline V gene (reference sequence). This CDR3 reads CASSLSPGLETTQYF. In nucleotides, the CDR3 is TGTGCCAGCAGCTTGTCTCCCGGACTGGAAACGACCCAGTACTTC.

The genes are TRBV2 and TRBJ2-5; D is undetermined. Germline CDR1 SNHLY, CDR2 FYNNEI. The CDR3 runs to 10 residues. V gave up 4 bases and J gave up 7 bases, with 4 bases separating them. The CDR3 sequence: CASSAGTQYF. As DNA, the CDR3 is TGTGCCAGCAGTGCCGGGACCCAGTACTTC. Using reference TRBV2 and TRBJ2-5 for the parts outside the CDR3, the full variable domain is EPEVTQTPSHQVTQMGQEVILRCVPISNHLYFYWYRQILGQKVEFLVSFYNNEISEKSEIFDDQFSVERPDGSNFTLKIRSTKLEDSAMYFCASSAGTQYFGPGTRLLVL.

The chain links TRBV30 to TRBJ2-7; 11 bases are shared with TRBD2. There are 14 residues in the CDR3. V lost 5 bases and J lost 3; bases outside the gene matches: 6. The germline gives CDR1 GTSNPN, CDR2 SVGIG (reference sequence). CDR3 in amino acids: CAWDPGLADYEQYF. CDR3 DNA: TGTGCCTGGGACCCGGGACTAGCGGACTACGAGCAGTACTTC.

The rearrangement links TRBV7-9 to TRBJ2-7; TRBD1 matches at 9 bases. The length of the CDR3 is 14 residues. The germline V gene encodes CDR1 SEHNR and CDR2 FQNEAQ (reference sequence). Unmatched junction bases numbered 5, after V lost 5 bases and J lost 3 bases. The CDR3 nucleotides read TGTGCCAGCAGCCATCGGACAGGGGACTACGAGCAGTACTTC. It translates to CASSHRTGDYEQYF. The whole variable domain, remainder taken from reference TRBV7-9 and TRBJ2-7, is DTGVSQNPRHKITKRGQNVTFRCDPISEHNRLYWYRQTLGQGPEFLTYFQNEAQLEKSRLLSDRFSAERPKGSFSTLEIQRTEQGDSAMYLCASSHRTGDYEQYFGPGTRLTVT.

V usage is TRBV19 and J usage is TRBJ2-3; D is unresolved. Germline loops: CDR1 LNHDA, CDR2 SQIVND (reference sequence). The CDR3 has 13 amino acids. V was clipped by 7 bases and J by 2 bases, with 10 bases between them. In DNA, the CDR3 is TGTGCCAGTAATAGGAGCCCCACAGATACGCAGTATTTT. This encodes CASNRSPTDTQYF.

The V call is TRBV12-3 or TRBV12-4, the J call TRBJ1-6; unclear D gene. With 6 bases removed from V and 10 bases from J, the gap between germline ends came to 10 bases. The CDR3 spans 12 residues. CDR3 in DNA: TGTGCCAGCAGGTGGTCGGTCTCACCCCTCCACTTT. Translation: CASRWSVSPLHF.

The gene calls are TRBV14 and TRBJ2-2; TRBD2 aligns across 10 bases. The germline V gene has CDR1 SGHDN and CDR2 FVKESK. The V gene end was trimmed by 1 base and the J gene end by 3 bases; junction bases not matched to a gene: 5. The CDR3 has 17 residues. Here the CDR3 reads CASSQVGGLAHTGELFF. Here the CDR3 DNA reads TGTGCCAGCAGCCAAGTGGGGGGACTAGCGCACACCGGGGAGCTGTTTTTT.

V gene TRBV7-2 combines with J gene TRBJ2-7; 7 nucleotides match TRBD2. The length of the CDR3 is 13 residues. The germline gives CDR1 SGHTA, CDR2 FQGNSA. V gave up 1 base and J gave up 4 bases; unmatched junction bases: 1. CDR3 in DNA: TGTGCCAGCAGCTTAGGGGGGGGATACGAGCAGTACTTC. Its translation is CASSLGGGYEQYF.